The 17 T cell receptor beta chains presented below share a single source sample, sequenced in a study of Graves' ophthalmopathy and Graves' hyperthyroidism. The TCR beta CDR3 regions underwent amplification from RNA transcripts. First-round RT-PCR used HTBI primers; second-round multiplex PCR followed. TCRdb re-called the multiplex PCR reads through MiXCR, storing one row per CDR3 protein. The table shows about 390,000 distinct CDR3 sequences, with approximately 15% occurring only once. Specimen: peripheral blood. These receptor sequences come from a woman aged 18-29 years with stable Graves' hyperthyroidism.

This clonotype was found many times. V and J are TRBV20-1 and TRBJ2-5; tentative D call: TRBD2 (5 bases). The CDR3 has 13 amino acids. The V end lost 2 bases, the J end lost 5 bases, and 12 bases lay between the germline ends. Germline V lookup: CDR1 DFQATT, CDR2 SNEGSKA (reference sequence). The CDR3 DNA is TGCAGTGCTAGATCAATAGCGTGGGAGACCCAGTACTTC. It yields the protein CSARSIAWETQYF.

The V call is TRBV29-1, the J call TRBJ2-2, with D possibly matching TRBD1 (5 bases). The V and J ends lost 2 bases and 3 bases respectively, with 10 bases between them. The germline V gene encodes CDR1 SQVTM and CDR2 ANQGSEA. This CDR3 comprises 14 residues. The DNA of the CDR3 is TGCAGCGTTGAATTGAAACAGGACACCGGGGAGCTGTTTTTT. It encodes CSVELKQDTGELFF.

This clonotype was seen many times. The chain is built from TRBV18 and TRBJ2-7; D is unclear. The germline V gene encodes CDR1 KGHSH and CDR2 LQKENI. The CDR3 extends over 11 amino acids. V lost 6 bases and J lost 7, with 10 bases in between. CDR3 DNA sequence: TGTGCCAGCTCGCTGTTACAGGAGCAGTACTTC. Translated, it gives CASSLLQEQYF.

This clonotype occurred many times. This rearrangement joins TRBV20-1 to TRBJ2-7, with 7 bases that match TRBD2. CDR3 size: 15 residues. The junction had 12 bases not matched to a gene; V was cut back by 1 base and J by 6 bases. Germline-derived CDR1 and CDR2 are DFQATT and SNEGSKA (reference sequence). The chain's CDR3 is CSARVPGTIRGEQYF. Here the CDR3 DNA reads TGCAGTGCTAGAGTACCCGGGACTATTAGGGGCGAGCAGTACTTC.

V and J are TRBV10-3 and TRBJ1-2, with D hard to call. Germline values: CDR1 ENHRY, CDR2 SYGVKD. V was cut by 7 bases and J by 2 bases, with 11 bases left in between. The CDR3 totals 13 residues. CDR3 DNA sequence: TGTGCCATCAAAATCGGGAGCAACTATGGCTACACCTTC. It translates to CAIKIGSNYGYTF.

Concerning this clonotype: An end of the junction differs from the germline gene, which may be a read error. The genes are TRBV6-2 or TRBV6-3 and TRBJ2-6; weak D call: TRBD1 (5 bases). There are 15 residues in the CDR3. Germline V gene data show CDR1 as MNHEY and CDR2 as SVGEGT. The CDR3 DNA reads TGTGCCAGCAGTTACTGGGCTTCTGGGGCCAACGCCCTGACTTTC. Translating gives CASSYWASGANALTF.

In this sample, this clonotype turned up many times. The chain joins TRBV24-1 to TRBJ1-1; no firm D call. V shed 5 bases and J shed 5 bases, with 5 bases lying between them. Germline CDR1 reads KGHDR; CDR2 reads SFDVKD. The CDR3 is 11 amino acids. This CDR3 reads CATSVGTEAFF. CDR3 coding DNA: TGTGCCACCAGTGTGGGAACTGAAGCTTTCTTT.

This clonotype was observed many times. This rearrangement joins TRBV29-1 to TRBJ1-2; unclear D gene. Germline V gives CDR1 SQVTM, CDR2 ANQGSEA. The CDR3 has 13 residues. V gave up 0 bases and J gave up 7 bases, with 12 bases separating them. The CDR3 here is CSVEDPGRGGYTF. The CDR3, as DNA: TGCAGCGTTGAAGATCCGGGGAGAGGTGGCTACACCTTC. Combining the CDR3 with reference TRBV29-1 and TRBJ1-2 gives the whole variable domain SAVISQKPSRDICQRGTSLTIQCQVDSQVTMMFWYRQQPGQSLTLIATANQGSEATYESGFVIDKFPISRPNLTFSTLTVSNMSPEDSSIYLCSVEDPGRGGYTFGSGTRLTVV.

The chain joins TRBV19 to TRBJ2-2; D remains ambiguous. V lost 4 bases to trimming and J lost 0 bases, with 9 bases between them. Germline CDR1 reads LNHDA; CDR2 reads SQIVND (reference sequence). The CDR3 has 15 amino acids. This chain's CDR3 is CASSTSSPNTGELFF. CDR3 nucleotide sequence: TGTGCCAGTAGTACGAGTAGTCCGAACACCGGGGAGCTGTTTTTT. The full variable domain, rest sourced from reference TRBV19 and TRBJ2-2, is DGGITQSPKYLFRKEGQNVTLSCEQNLNHDAMYWYRQDPGQGLRLIYYSQIVNDFQKGDIAEGYSVSREKKESFPLTVTSAQKNPTAFYLCASSTSSPNTGELFFGEGSRLTVL.

This clonotype appeared many times. The rearrangement uses TRBV6-5 and TRBJ1-6, with D perhaps TRBD1 (5 bases). The germline CDR1 and CDR2 sequences are MNHEY and SVGAGI. V shed 8 bases and J shed 10 bases, with 18 bases lying between them. This CDR3 has 14 amino acids. CDR3 residues: CASFSGSRGSPLHF. The CDR3, as DNA: TGTGCCAGCTTTTCGGGCTCAAGGGGATCACCCCTCCACTTT.

This sequence joins TRBV7-2 and TRBJ2-4; TRBD2 might be the D (5 bases). Germline lookup yields CDR1 SGHTA and CDR2 FQGNSA. This CDR3 region has 16 residues. V lost 1 base and J lost 1, with 11 bases in between. CDR3 sequence: CASSLEPGLAKNIQYF. DNA for the CDR3: TGTGCCAGCAGCTTAGAACCGGGGTTGGCCAAAAACATTCAGTACTTC.

This clonotype showed up many times. The chain employs TRBV19 and TRBJ2-5, with D tentatively TRBD1 (5 bases). Trimming left V 7 bases short and J 0 bases short, with 15 bases between. Germline CDR1 LNHDA, CDR2 SQIVND (reference sequence). The CDR3 covers 15 residues. CDR3 sequence: CASKSSDIYQETQYF. DNA of the CDR3: TGTGCCAGTAAAAGTTCGGACATTTACCAAGAGACCCAGTACTTC.

In this sample, this clonotype turned up many times. The genes are TRBV20-1 and TRBJ2-5, with D perhaps TRBD2 (7 bases). The germline V gene encodes CDR1 DFQATT and CDR2 SNEGSKA (reference sequence). This CDR3 contains 13 residues. V lost 3 bases and J lost 3, with 11 bases in between. CDR3 in DNA: TGCAGTGCTAGCGGGGGGCCCGAAGAGACCCAGTACTTC. Encoded protein: CSASGGPEETQYF.

V and J are TRBV4-1 and TRBJ1-1; perhaps TRBD1 as D (6 bases). This CDR3 has 13 amino acids. V was cut by 0 bases and J by 8 bases, with 10 bases left in between. Germline values: CDR1 MGHRA, CDR2 YSYEKL. The CDR3 DNA sequence: TGCGCCAGCAGCCAAGAAAGGGGGTGGGAAGCTTTCTTT. Its translation: CASSQERGWEAFF.

This clonotype was picked up many times. Given the absence of the conserved phenylalanine or tryptophan at the CDR3 end, a read error is likely. The chain combines TRBV27 with TRBJ1-1, with D possibly matching TRBD1 (5 bases). V was trimmed by 3 bases and J by 4 bases, leaving 12 bases between them. The CDR3 loop spans 14 amino acids. Germline V gene lookup returns CDR1 MNHEY and CDR2 SMNVEV (reference sequence). CDR3 residues: CASSLARVGTEAFL. The CDR3 nucleotides read TGTGCCAGCAGTTTGGCCAGGGTGGGCACTGAAGCTTTCCTT.

The V and J genes are TRBV7-3 and TRBJ2-3; weak D call: TRBD2 (5 bases). Germline CDR1 reads SGHTA; CDR2 reads FQGTGA. V was clipped by 8 bases and J by 1 base, with 10 bases between them. CDR3 length: 13 residues. The CDR3 coding sequence is TGTGCCAGCGGGTACGGGGGCACAGATACGCAGTATTTT. Translation gives CASGYGGTDTQYF.

This clonotype was detected many times. The chain employs TRBV27 and TRBJ2-5; D unresolved. V was clipped by 4 bases and J by 5 bases, with 14 bases between them. Germline V gene data show CDR1 as MNHEY and CDR2 as SMNVEV (reference sequence). There are 14 residues in the CDR3. CDR3 nucleotides: TGTGCCAGCAGTTCCCGCCCCGGGTGGGAGACCCAGTACTTC. Amino acid sequence: CASSSRPGWETQYF.